A selection of T cell receptor beta chains follows, all from one sample in a study of Ad26.COV2.S vaccination and SARS-CoV-2 variants. Sequencing used immunoSEQ multiplex PCR; TCRdb keeps in-frame clones, though not all of them. The sample has a few hundred thousand clones, less than 95% seen once. This material consisted of peripheral blood, taken in a trial of Ad26.COV2.S vaccine versus placebo. These receptors came from a person between 18 and 59 years old who received the Ad26.COV2.S COVID-19 vaccine or a placebo. CDR3s include the opening cysteine and the closing phenylalanine or tryptophan. Fields, in order: D gene, clone size, V gene, J gene, CDR3 protein, CDR3 DNA. A D gene is named only where the DNA matches it firmly. Clone size, where shown, is once, few, many, or a class for clones that have expanded.

D gene: TRBD2; clone size: NA; V gene: TRBV29-1; J gene: TRBJ2-5; CDR3 protein: CSVVGLAGGRETQYF; CDR3 DNA: TGCAGCGTTGTGGGACTAGCGGGAGGGAGGGAGACCCAGTACTTC
D gene: NA; clone size: once; V gene: TRBV21-1; J gene: TRBJ2-5; CDR3 protein: CASSKGRGSQYF; CDR3 DNA: TGTGCCAGCAGCAAAGGAAGGGGGTCCCAGTACTTC
D gene: TRBD1; clone size: NA; V gene: TRBV2; J gene: TRBJ2-3; CDR3 protein: CASKTGISTDTQYF; CDR3 DNA: TGTGCCAGCAAGACAGGGATAAGCACAGATACGCAGTATTTT
D gene: TRBD1; clone size: NA; V gene: TRBV27; J gene: TRBJ1-2; CDR3 protein: CASSSRQGGPWGYTF; CDR3 DNA: TGTGCCAGCAGCTCTCGACAGGGAGGGCCTTGGGGCTACACCTTC
D gene: NA; clone size: NA; V gene: TRBV2; J gene: TRBJ1-2; CDR3 protein: CASSETVRLMDYGYTF; CDR3 DNA: TGTGCCAGCAGTGAAACTGTCAGGCTGATGGACTATGGCTACACCTTC
D gene: TRBD1; clone size: NA; V gene: TRBV6-5; J gene: TRBJ2-2; CDR3 protein: CASRGQTRFTGELFF; CDR3 DNA: TGTGCCAGCAGGGGACAGACACGTTTCACCGGGGAGCTGTTTTTT
D gene: TRBD2; clone size: NA; V gene: TRBV6-1; J gene: TRBJ2-7; CDR3 protein: CASSARLAGEESEQYF; CDR3 DNA: TGTGCCAGCAGTGCCAGACTAGCGGGAGAGGAATCGGAGCAGTACTTC
D gene: TRBD2; clone size: NA; V gene: TRBV2; J gene: TRBJ2-3; CDR3 protein: CASSKRTSGGTDTQYF; CDR3 DNA: TGTGCCAGCAGTAAGAGGACTAGCGGGGGCACAGATACGCAGTATTTT
D gene: NA; clone size: few; V gene: TRBV6-5; J gene: TRBJ1-5; CDR3 protein: CASGTGKPQHF; CDR3 DNA: TGTGCCAGCGGGACCGGGAAGCCCCAGCATTTT
D gene: TRBD2; clone size: NA; V gene: TRBV3-1/TRBV3-2; J gene: TRBJ2-4; CDR3 protein: CASSQPGLALNIQYF; CDR3 DNA: TGTGCCAGCAGCCAGCCGGGACTAGCATTAAACATTCAGTACTTC
D gene: NA; clone size: NA; V gene: TRBV7-2; J gene: TRBJ2-7; CDR3 protein: CASSLGGDSFYEQYF; CDR3 DNA: TGTGCCAGCAGCTTAGGAGGGGACTCATTCTACGAGCAGTACTTC
D gene: NA; clone size: NA; V gene: TRBV28; J gene: TRBJ2-2; CDR3 protein: CASRPSLGLPNTGELFF; CDR3 DNA: TGTGCCAGCAGACCCTCCCTTGGGCTACCGAACACCGGGGAGCTGTTTTTT
D gene: NA; clone size: NA; V gene: TRBV6-1; J gene: TRBJ1-5; CDR3 protein: CASSDYTGLGSNQPQHF; CDR3 DNA: TGTGCCAGCAGTGACTATACAGGGCTGGGGAGCAATCAGCCCCAGCATTTT
D gene: NA; clone size: NA; V gene: TRBV12-3/TRBV12-4; J gene: TRBJ2-7; CDR3 protein: CASSHPPYEQYF; CDR3 DNA: TGTGCCAGCAGCCATCCGCCCTACGAGCAGTACTTC
D gene: NA; clone size: NA; V gene: TRBV10-1; J gene: TRBJ2-7; CDR3 protein: CASSDPISPHLYEQYF; CDR3 DNA: TGCGCCAGCAGTGACCCCATTTCTCCGCACTTATACGAGCAGTACTTC
D gene: TRBD2; clone size: NA; V gene: TRBV5-1; J gene: TRBJ2-3; CDR3 protein: CASSFFSSGASTDTQYF; CDR3 DNA: TGCGCCAGCAGCTTCTTCTCTAGCGGGGCTAGCACAGATACGCAGTATTTT
D gene: NA; clone size: NA; V gene: TRBV6-2/TRBV6-3; J gene: TRBJ2-3; CDR3 protein: CASSLWPLGGRIDTQYF; CDR3 DNA: TGTGCCAGCAGTCTGTGGCCGCTCGGAGGTAGAATAGATACGCAGTATTTT
D gene: NA; clone size: NA; V gene: TRBV6-5; J gene: TRBJ1-4; CDR3 protein: CASSDALATNEKLFF; CDR3 DNA: TGTGCCAGCAGCGACGCGCTTGCAACTAATGAAAAACTGTTTTTT
D gene: NA; clone size: NA; V gene: TRBV15; J gene: TRBJ1-5; CDR3 protein: CATSRDWAADQPQHF; CDR3 DNA: TGTGCCACCAGCAGAGATTGGGCAGCCGATCAGCCCCAGCATTTT
D gene: NA; clone size: NA; V gene: TRBV19; J gene: TRBJ2-2; CDR3 protein: CASSIPPRPGRFTGELFF; CDR3 DNA: TGTGCCAGTAGTATTCCCCCTAGACCCGGACGTTTCACCGGGGAGCTGTTTTTT
D gene: TRBD2; clone size: NA; V gene: TRBV7-9; J gene: TRBJ2-1; CDR3 protein: CASSLRGTSGYNEQFF; CDR3 DNA: TGTGCCAGCAGCTTAAGAGGGACTAGCGGTTACAATGAGCAGTTCTTC
D gene: NA; clone size: NA; V gene: TRBV28; J gene: TRBJ1-1; CDR3 protein: CASSLLNTEAFF; CDR3 DNA: TGTGCCAGCAGCCTACTCAACACTGAAGCTTTCTTT
D gene: TRBD2; clone size: once; V gene: TRBV12-3/TRBV12-4; J gene: TRBJ2-1; CDR3 protein: CASSLGREREQFF; CDR3 DNA: TGTGCCAGCAGTTTAGGGCGGGAGCGTGAGCAGTTCTTC
D gene: NA; clone size: NA; V gene: TRBV19; J gene: TRBJ2-5; CDR3 protein: CASSIDGQETQYF; CDR3 DNA: TGTGCCAGTAGTATAGATGGCCAAGAGACCCAGTACTTC
D gene: TRBD1; clone size: NA; V gene: TRBV5-1; J gene: TRBJ2-5; CDR3 protein: CASSLVGTGGSRGTQYF; CDR3 DNA: TGCGCCAGCAGCTTGGTCGGGACAGGGGGTTCTCGTGGGACCCAGTACTTC
D gene: NA; clone size: NA; V gene: TRBV5-5; J gene: TRBJ1-5; CDR3 protein: CASSQADSNQPQHF; CDR3 DNA: TGTGCCAGCAGCCAGGCGGATAGCAATCAGCCCCAGCATTTT
D gene: TRBD2; clone size: NA; V gene: TRBV28; J gene: TRBJ2-5; CDR3 protein: CASSLQTSGGETQYF; CDR3 DNA: TGTGCCAGCAGTCTCCAGACTAGCGGCGGAGAGACCCAGTACTTC